This T cell receptor beta chain was observed in a study of blood T cell repertoires in COVID-19. The CDR3 sequence is 12 residues long. The ends were cut back, 7 bases at V and 2 bases at J, with 8 bases in the middle. CDR1 and CDR2 from the germline V gene are MNHEY and SVGAGI. TCRdb's table, derived via immunoSEQ multiplex PCR, lists solely in-frame clones and lacks some. Here the sample spans around 200,000 clones, more than 70% being singletons. This receptor was identified in a middle-aged man with acute COVID-19. The sample consisted of PBMCs or T cells enriched from blood (not recorded which). The V gene is TRBV6-5, the J gene TRBJ1-1, with D unresolved. As DNA, the CDR3 is TGTGCCAGCACCATACATAACACTGAAGCTTTCTTT. Amino acid sequence: CASTIHNTEAFF.